Reported below is one T cell receptor (beta chain). What it recognizes is unknown. Repertoires were generated with immunoSEQ multiplex PCR, while TCRdb's copy carries only in-frame clones and drops some. The sample has 99,000 or so clones, 86% seen once; the top ten hold 1.4%. The data were taken from a study of graft-versus-host responses after intestinal transplantation. Findings and limits, study-wide: Declining HvG levels early post-transplant were linked to peak circulating GvH clone levels.

Trimming removed 6 bases at V and 1 base at J, with 15 bases between. The germline V gene has CDR1 SQVTM and CDR2 ANQGSEA. The CDR3 is 14 residues long. The chain joins TRBV29-1 to TRBJ1-1; D gene unclear. Sequencing used PBMCs, obtained 255 days after intestinal transplant. The clonotype was recovered from a human patient who received an intestinal transplant, so some T cells may come from the graft donor. For the CDR3, the DNA is TGCAGCGTCCCACACACCATCCCGAACACTGAAGCTTTCTTT. Translated: CSVPHTIPNTEAFF.